The subject of this entry is one TCR beta chain. The antigen is undetermined. The study ran its PCR with 60 Vbeta and 13 Jbeta primers. Per the original methods: A later analysis tallied approximately 80 million unique TCR beta chains, around 11 million of them shared. Clones were read by immunoSEQ multiplex PCR, and TCRdb kept only the in-frame ones, dropping some. V, J and clone size derive from that table, while D and trimming were established from the DNA sequence. The sample comprises 60,000 to 85,000 clones, about 66% of which are singletons, and approximately 5% rests with the top ten. Germline V lookup: CDR1 MRHNA, CDR2 SNTAGT. This CDR3 region has 13 residues. V lost 3 bases and J 6 bases, leaving 9 bases between the germline ends. This entry is derived from a study of cytomegalovirus exposure and HLA in healthy donors. Points from the study as a whole: The authors reported that TCR beta sequences could predict HLA-A and HLA-B alleles. These predictions were accurate for most subjects in the first cohort. In a later analysis, an Asian-associated ancestry cluster reportedly showed fewer N-insertions than the approximately 670-donor mean.

The source of this sequence is a man aged 55 to 69 in good health and CMV-seropositive. The sample consisted of PBMCs. The chain has TRBV6-4 and TRBJ2-1; D is perhaps TRBD2 (6 bases). The CDR3 region has the DNA TGTGCCAGCAGTGAGGGGGACTCCAATGAGCAGTTCTTC. It translates to CASSEGDSNEQFF.